Sequencing of this T cell receptor beta chain was carried out in a study of blood T cells in healthy people across ages. Using a J-beta primer mix together with a sample-barcoded 5' primer, a second PCR was run for roughly 7 to 11 cycles. TCRdb itself ran the 5' RACE reads through MiXCR, one entry per CDR3 protein. This sample has 850,000 to 1,300,000 distinct CDR3 sequences, with around 45% found just once. Isolated PBMCs totaled at least 6.5 million in each sample. The CDR3 length is 16 residues. Germline CDR1 and CDR2: LNHNV and YYDKDF (reference sequence). V lost 0 bases to trimming and J lost 1 base; unmatched junction nucleotides: 4.

The V call is TRBV15, the J call TRBJ2-5; 8 bases are shared with TRBD2. The source is a woman aged 55-69 years in good health. Sequenced material: blood. CDR3 amino acids: CATSRDRAGGQETQYF. CDR3 bases: TGTGCCACCAGCAGAGACAGGGCGGGGGGCCAAGAGACCCAGTACTTC.